This T cell receptor beta chain derives from a study of T-cell reconstitution after alpha-beta-depleted transplantation in children. The library targeted TCRbeta and was prepared with unique molecular identifiers. TCRdb used MiXCR to reprocess the PCR reads, holding one entry per CDR3 protein. The sample lists a few hundred thousand distinct CDR3 sequences, 15% to 20% occurring once. Sample: PBMCs from the stem cell graft donor, taken from the stem cell graft. This clonotype originated in a human donor who donated a stem cell graft to a child with acute lymphoblastic leukemia.

The CDR3 DNA reads as TGTGCCAGCAGCTTAGCGCTGGGGGCCGGGGGCTACACCTTC. Protein: CASSLALGAGGYTF. The V gene is TRBV7-9, the J gene TRBJ1-2, with a possible D match to TRBD1 (6 bases). Trimming shortened V by 0 bases and J by 8 bases, and 13 bases separated the two germline ends. The germline gives CDR1 SEHNR, CDR2 FQNEAQ (reference sequence). The CDR3 has 14 amino acids.